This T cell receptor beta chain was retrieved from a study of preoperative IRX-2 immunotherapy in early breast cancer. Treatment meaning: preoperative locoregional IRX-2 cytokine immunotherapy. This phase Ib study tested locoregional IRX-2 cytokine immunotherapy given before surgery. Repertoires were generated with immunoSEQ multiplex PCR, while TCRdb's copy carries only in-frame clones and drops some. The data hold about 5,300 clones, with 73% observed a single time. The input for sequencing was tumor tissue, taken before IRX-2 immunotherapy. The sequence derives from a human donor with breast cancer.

The CDR3 sequence: CASSTLDLGQGAYEQYF. DNA of the CDR3: TGTGCCAGCAGCACTCTAGATCTGGGACAGGGGGCCTACGAGCAGTACTTC. This sequence joins TRBV7-6 and TRBJ2-7; 11 bases line up with TRBD1. The CDR3 totals 17 residues. Germline V gives CDR1 SGHVS, CDR2 FNYEAQ. J lost 2 bases, V lost 5 bases, and 11 bases had no gene match.